Shown below are 31 T cell receptor beta chains from a single sample sequenced in a study of blood T cell repertoires in COVID-19. Data came from immunoSEQ multiplex PCR; TCRdb stores just in-frame clones and leaves some out. Here the sample spans around 100,000 clones, roughly 79% being singletons. Sequences were obtained from peripheral blood. The source of these receptors is a man in his sixties or seventies with active or convalescent COVID-19.

In this sample, this clone turned up once. The CDR3 loop reads CASSQSLGAGGYTF. Here the CDR3 DNA reads TGTGCCAGCAGCCAAAGTTTAGGGGCGGGAGGCTACACCTTC. The J gene is TRBJ1-2, the V gene TRBV14, with D possibly TRBD1 on 5 matching bases. Trimming stripped 2 bases from V and 8 bases from J, with 15 bases between. This CDR3 region has 14 residues. CDR1 is SGHDN and CDR2 is FVKESK in the germline V gene.

The V and J genes are TRBV5-4 and TRBJ1-1, with 7 bases that match TRBD1. V lost 4 bases to trimming and J lost 1 base; unmatched junction nucleotides: 10. The CDR3 runs 16 residues. Germline V CDR1 and CDR2: SGHNT, YYREEE (reference sequence). As DNA, the CDR3 is TGTGCCAGCAGCACAAGTCGAAGGGGGCGGAACACTGAAGCTTTCTTT. As protein: CASSTSRRGRNTEAFF.

This chain joins TRBV7-3 and TRBJ1-5; no clear D. The germline V and J ends were trimmed by 0 bases and 7 bases, with 7 bases remaining between them. Germline V gene sequence: CDR1 SGHTA, CDR2 FQGTGA. CDR3 size: 13 residues. CDR3 DNA: TGTGCCAGCAGCTTAACTTCCGGGCAGCCCCAGCATTTT. Its translation: CASSLTSGQPQHF.

The V gene is TRBV21-1, the J gene TRBJ2-5; the table gives TRBD1 as D, unverified against the DNA. TRBV21-1 is classified as a pseudogene. There are 15 residues in the CDR3. The CDR3 DNA reads as TGTGCCAGCAACAACATCCGGGACAGGCAAGAGACCCAGTACTTC. Protein: CASNNIRDRQETQYF.

This chain's CDR3 is CASSLGDSLGEQYF. CDR3 nucleotide sequence: TGTGCCAGCAGCTTAGGGGACTCCTTGGGGGAGCAGTACTTC. The chain couples TRBV7-9 to TRBJ2-7; tentative D call: TRBD2 (6 bases). The V end was cut by 1 base, the J end by 7 bases, with 14 bases between. CDR1 is SEHNR and CDR2 is FQNEAQ in the germline V gene (reference sequence). CDR3 length: 14 residues.

The chain couples TRBV9 to TRBJ1-6; 9 positions match TRBD1. CDR1 and CDR2 from the germline V gene are SGDLS and YYNGEE. CDR3 length equals 14 residues. V trimming: 3 bases; J trimming: 8 bases; junction bases outside the gene matches: 3. The CDR3 coding sequence is TGTGCCAGCAGCGAACAGGGGGCTTATTCACCCCTCCACTTT. Translation: CASSEQGAYSPLHF.

This chain links TRBV7-9 with TRBJ2-7; D is perhaps TRBD1 (6 bases). The CDR3 is made up of 15 amino acids. Germline V gene data show CDR1 as SEHNR and CDR2 as FQNEAQ (reference sequence). V was pared by 1 base and J by 0 bases, with 10 bases between. DNA of the CDR3: TGTGCCAGCAGCTTAGGTGGACAGAGCTCCTACGAGCAGTACTTC. This sequence encodes CASSLGGQSSYEQYF.

V is TRBV9 and J is TRBJ1-3; the D gene is possibly TRBD1 (5 bases). The V gene lost 3 bases and the J gene lost 0 bases, with 10 bases spanning the gap. This CDR3 region has 15 residues. The germline V gene encodes CDR1 SGDLS and CDR2 YYNGEE. In DNA, the CDR3 is TGTGCCAGCAGCGCGACAGTTCTCTCTGGAAACACCATATATTTT. Its translation is CASSATVLSGNTIYF.

This chain uses TRBV5-1 with TRBJ1-2, with D perhaps TRBD1 (5 bases). Germline V gene sequence: CDR1 SGHRS, CDR2 YFSETQ. V dropped 7 bases and J dropped 5 bases, with 18 bases sitting between them. There are 14 residues in the CDR3. DNA for the CDR3: TGCGCCAGCGGAAGAGGAGGGGAAAGATATGGCTACACCTTC. Translating gives CASGRGGERYGYTF.

The CDR3 loop reads CAWRTSGRPPYEQYF. The CDR3 DNA sequence: TGTGCCTGGAGAACTAGCGGGAGGCCGCCCTACGAGCAGTACTTC. J is TRBJ2-7 and V is TRBV30; 12 bases are a match to TRBD2. This CDR3 comprises 15 residues. Germline CDR1 is GTSNPN and CDR2 is SVGIG (reference sequence). Germline trimming cut 3 bases from V and 2 bases from J; bases unmatched to any gene: 5.

The gene calls are TRBV5-6 and TRBJ1-2; no clear D gene. V was pared by 0 bases and J by 6 bases, with 9 bases between. This CDR3 is built from 13 residues. CDR1 and CDR2 from the germline V gene are SGHDT and YYEEEE. The DNA of the CDR3 is TGTGCCAGCAGCTTGGTGACGAGGGATGGCTACACCTTC. Translating gives CASSLVTRDGYTF.

The V call is TRBV24-1, the J call TRBJ1-2; D call uncertain. Per germline, CDR1 KGHDR and CDR2 SFDVKD. The CDR3 loop spans 12 amino acids. Between the trimmed V and J ends, which lost 5 bases and 4 bases, there was a span of 7 bases. In DNA form, the CDR3 reads TGTGCCACCAGTGTAGATTCCTATGGCTACACCTTC. Encoded protein: CATSVDSYGYTF.

The gene calls are TRBV4-3 and TRBJ2-3, with 11 nucleotides matching TRBD2. V shed 5 bases and J 2 bases; nucleotides not matched to a gene: 9. Germline loops: CDR1 LGHNA, CDR2 YSLEER. The CDR3 has 17 residues. CDR3 residues: CASSAMLAGGFTDTQYF. In DNA form, the CDR3 reads TGCGCCAGCAGCGCCATGTTAGCGGGGGGGTTCACAGATACGCAGTATTTT.

The chain links TRBV6-2 or TRBV6-3 to TRBJ2-7; D is uncertain. CDR1 is MNHEY, CDR2 SVGEGT, per germline. V lost 5 bases and J lost 0, with 14 bases in between. This CDR3 is 15 amino acids long. The CDR3: CASSAAFGSSYEQYF. The CDR3 DNA is TGTGCCAGCAGTGCCGCGTTCGGGTCCTCCTACGAGCAGTACTTC.

V is TRBV29-1 and J is TRBJ2-4, with D maybe TRBD2 (6 bases). Germline lookup yields CDR1 SQVTM and CDR2 ANQGSEA. Trimming cost V 1 base and J 0 bases, with 10 bases left between them. This CDR3 comprises 15 residues. The CDR3 here is CSVEVLAVAKNIQYF. The CDR3 DNA reads as TGCAGCGTTGAAGTACTAGCTGTAGCCAAAAACATTCAGTACTTC.

This chain connects TRBV4-1 to TRBJ1-5; TRBD1 matches at 8 bases. Germline values: CDR1 MGHRA, CDR2 YSYEKL. The V and J ends lost 1 base and 9 bases, in that order; junction bases with no gene match: 11. The length of the CDR3 is 16 residues. The CDR3: CASSQGNRGGNVPQHF. The CDR3, as DNA: TGCGCCAGCAGCCAAGGGAACAGGGGGGGCAATGTGCCCCAGCATTTT.

The chain joins TRBV18 to TRBJ2-1, with 9 bases that match TRBD1. The germline gives CDR1 KGHSH, CDR2 LQKENI. The CDR3 is made up of 15 amino acids. V was pared by 0 bases and J by 7 bases, with 4 bases of the junction left unmatched. The CDR3 reads CASSPPGQGRNEQFF. The CDR3 DNA reads TGTGCCAGCTCACCACCCGGACAGGGGAGGAATGAGCAGTTCTTC.

V and J are TRBV7-9 and TRBJ1-6; D is possibly TRBD1 (5 bases). This CDR3 contains 15 residues. With 5 bases removed from V and 5 bases from J, the gap between germline ends came to 13 bases. Germline V gene data show CDR1 as SEHNR and CDR2 as FQNEAQ (reference sequence). CDR3 protein: CASSKEGLDNSPLHF. The CDR3 coding sequence is TGTGCCAGCAGCAAAGAGGGACTGGATAATTCACCCCTCCACTTT.

V gene TRBV28 combines with J gene TRBJ1-2; 9 nucleotides match TRBD1. Trimming cost V 8 bases and J 2 bases; bases outside gene matches: 9. CDR1 is MDHEN, CDR2 SYDVKM, per germline. The CDR3 covers 15 residues. Here the CDR3 reads CASLVGQGVNYGYTF. CDR3 sequence (DNA): TGTGCCAGCCTGGTGGGACAGGGCGTCAACTATGGCTACACCTTC.

This rearrangement joins TRBV5-1 to TRBJ2-5, with D tentatively TRBD1 (5 bases). Germline V CDR1 and CDR2: SGHRS, YFSETQ. Trimming shortened V by 4 bases and J by 5 bases, and 15 bases separated the two germline ends. The CDR3 has 14 amino acids. Written as DNA, the CDR3 is TGCGCCAGCAGCACCCCGACAGTTGTGGAGACCCAGTACTTC. Amino acid sequence: CASSTPTVVETQYF.

The chain links TRBV7-2 to TRBJ1-2; TRBD1 aligns across 10 bases. The CDR3 runs to 19 residues. CDR1 is SGHTA, CDR2 FQGNSA, per germline. The V gene end was trimmed by 1 base and the J gene end by 4 bases; junction bases not matched to a gene: 15. The DNA of the CDR3 is TGTGCCAGCAGCTTAGGTCAGGGAGCAGGACAGGGGGGCTCCTATGGCTACACCTTC. Encoded protein: CASSLGQGAGQGGSYGYTF.

V usage is TRBV28 and J usage is TRBJ2-7; 9 positions agree with TRBD1. Germline V gene data show CDR1 as MDHEN and CDR2 as SYDVKM. The trim removed 6 bases at V and 3 bases at J, leaving 6 bases unmatched. The length of the CDR3 is 14 residues. In DNA, the CDR3 is TGTGCCAGCAGACACAGGGGGCTGATCTACGAGCAGTACTTC. The encoded protein is CASRHRGLIYEQYF.

The CDR3 nucleotides read TGTGCCAGCAGCCGGGGAAGCACCGCCTACAATGAGCAGTTCTTC. Translation gives CASSRGSTAYNEQFF. V is TRBV6-5 and J is TRBJ2-1; TRBD2 is a possible D gene (5 bases). CDR3 size: 15 residues. Germline assignment: CDR1 MNHEY and CDR2 SVGAGI. V lost 6 bases to trimming and J lost 2 bases, with 14 bases between them.

This clone was seen only a few times. This chain uses TRBV19 with TRBJ2-3; possibly TRBD2 for D (5 bases). CDR1 is LNHDA, CDR2 SQIVND, per germline (reference sequence). The ends were cut back, 1 base at V and 1 base at J, with 12 bases in the middle. The CDR3 has 16 residues. The CDR3 loop is CASSIVPGWGTDTQYF. CDR3 DNA sequence: TGTGCCAGTAGTATAGTGCCGGGATGGGGCACAGATACGCAGTATTTT.

This clone was seen a single time. The chain recombines TRBV24-1 with TRBJ2-2; TRBD1 matches 10 bases. V lost 4 bases and J lost 4; bases outside the gene matches: 8. Germline lookup yields CDR1 KGHDR and CDR2 SFDVKD. The CDR3 has 17 residues. The CDR3 coding sequence is TGTGCCACCAGTGACTCCGGGACAGGGGTAGGCACCGGGGAGCTGTTTTTT. Protein product: CATSDSGTGVGTGELFF.

The rearrangement uses TRBV7-9 and TRBJ2-7; 7 bases line up with TRBD1. This CDR3 region has 16 residues. Trimming cost V 1 base and J 3 bases; bases outside gene matches: 9. The germline gives CDR1 SEHNR, CDR2 FQNEAQ (reference sequence). DNA for the CDR3: TGTGCCAGCAGCTTAGACCTCCGGGACAGAAACTACGAGCAGTACTTC. Its translation is CASSLDLRDRNYEQYF.

This chain uses TRBV19 with TRBJ2-3; D is undetermined. This CDR3 contains 14 residues. The V gene lost 1 base and the J gene lost 2 bases, with 7 bases spanning the gap. Germline V gene data show CDR1 as LNHDA and CDR2 as SQIVND (reference sequence). The CDR3 sequence: CASSIGRYTDTQYF. CDR3 sequence (DNA): TGTGCCAGTAGTATAGGCAGGTACACAGATACGCAGTATTTT. Together with reference TRBV19 and TRBJ2-3, the CDR3 gives the full variable domain: DGGITQSPKYLFRKEGQNVTLSCEQNLNHDAMYWYRQDPGQGLRLIYYSQIVNDFQKGDIAEGYSVSREKKESFPLTVTSAQKNPTAFYLCASSIGRYTDTQYFGPGTRLTVL.

The chain has TRBV6-5 and TRBJ2-1, with 7 bases lining up with TRBD1. Trimming at V came to 11 bases and at J to 7 bases, leaving 2 bases not matched to a gene. Looked up from germline, CDR1 is MNHEY and CDR2 is SVGAGI. The CDR3 extends over 10 amino acids. CDR3 DNA sequence: TGTGCCGCAGGGGGAAATGAGCAGTTCTTC. As protein: CAAGGNEQFF.

The chain carries TRBV4-1 and TRBJ2-1, with TRBD2 matching over 11 bases. CDR3 size: 21 residues. V lost 8 bases and J lost 1; bases outside the gene matches: 22. Germline V gene sequence: CDR1 MGHRA, CDR2 YSYEKL. The CDR3 spells CASAARGFTGLAGSSYNEQFF. CDR3 nucleotide sequence: TGCGCCAGCGCCGCAAGGGGGTTCACCGGACTAGCGGGTTCTTCCTACAATGAGCAGTTCTTC.

The chain joins TRBV19 to TRBJ2-5, with TRBD2 matching over 7 bases. CDR1 is LNHDA and CDR2 is SQIVND in the germline V gene (reference sequence). The CDR3 extends over 10 amino acids. The CDR3 here is CWGGVADQYF. As DNA, the CDR3 is TGTTGGGGGGGGGTAGCGGACCAGTACTTC.

V and J are TRBV5-1 and TRBJ2-1; D is perhaps TRBD1 (6 bases). Trimming shortened V by 4 bases and J by 4 bases, and 18 bases separated the two germline ends. Germline V CDR1 and CDR2: SGHRS, YFSETQ. CDR3 size: 16 residues. The CDR3 coding sequence is TGCGCCAGCAGCCCGAAGTGGGACAATCTATACAATGAGCAGTTCTTC. Its translation is CASSPKWDNLYNEQFF.